This T cell receptor beta chain was retrieved from a study of T cells in Graves' hyperthyroidism and ophthalmopathy. This clonotype has only a few counts. The CDR3 contains 16 residues. J lost 4 bases, V lost 0 bases, and 7 bases had no gene match. CDR1 and CDR2 (germline): ENHRY, SYGVKD. From RNA transcripts, TCR beta CDR3 regions were amplified. TCR CDR3 regions were first amplified by RT-PCR with HTBI primers. TCRdb redid the calling of the multiplex PCR reads with MiXCR, one entry per CDR3 protein. Of some 560,000 distinct CDR3 sequences in the sample, about a sixth were seen once. Together with thyroid ultrasound, orbital computed tomography, serum thyroxine and TRAb, clinical symptoms were used for diagnoses.

The receptor was derived from a woman in her twenties or thirties with Graves' hyperthyroidism. Material: blood. The J gene is TRBJ2-7, the V gene TRBV10-3, with 9 positions matching TRBD1. The CDR3 region has the DNA TGTGCCATCAGTGAGTCACCTCCGGGACAGGGTTACGAGCAGTACTTC. This encodes CAISESPPGQGYEQYF.